This T cell receptor (beta chain) was captured by sequencing in a study of blood T cell repertoires in COVID-19. Study as a whole: The United States, Italy and Spain were the sources of the acute and convalescent COVID-19 samples. In each case, the material was cDNA or gDNA derived from T cells, B-cell-depleted T cells, or PBMCs.

Profiled with immunoSEQ multiplex PCR; TCRdb holds only in-frame clones, not every one. This table has more than 15,000 clones, 80% to 90% appearing once. In germline, CDR1 is LGHDT, CDR2 YNNKEL (reference sequence). This CDR3 comprises 15 residues. Trimming took 0 bases from V and 7 from J, leaving 12 bases between them. The rearrangement links TRBV3-1 (or the pseudogene TRBV3-2) to TRBJ1-4; a weak D match, TRBD1 (6 bases). The sequence was obtained from a human donor in a cohort sampled during active COVID-19. The donor label of this sample is uncertain. The sequencing sample was made of peripheral blood. CDR3 protein: CASSQDWGRVEKLFF. In DNA, the CDR3 is TGTGCCAGCAGCCAAGATTGGGGGCGCGTTGAAAAACTGTTTTTT.